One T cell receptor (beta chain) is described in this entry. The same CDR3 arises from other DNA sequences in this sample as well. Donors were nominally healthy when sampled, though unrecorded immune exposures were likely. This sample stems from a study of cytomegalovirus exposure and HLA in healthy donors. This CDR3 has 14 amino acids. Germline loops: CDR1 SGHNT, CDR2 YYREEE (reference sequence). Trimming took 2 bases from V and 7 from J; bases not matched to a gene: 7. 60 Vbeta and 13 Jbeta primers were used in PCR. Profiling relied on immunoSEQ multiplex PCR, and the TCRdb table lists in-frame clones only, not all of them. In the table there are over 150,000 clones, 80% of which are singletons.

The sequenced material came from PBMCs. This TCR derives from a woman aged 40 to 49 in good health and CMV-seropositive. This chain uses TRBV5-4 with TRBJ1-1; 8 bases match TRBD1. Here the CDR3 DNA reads TGTGCCAGCAGCTTAGGGACAGGATATATTGAAGCTTTCTTT. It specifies CASSLGTGYIEAFF.